This T cell receptor (beta chain) is drawn from a study of T-cell memory formation after mild COVID-19. Study conclusions and caveats: Day 15 to 85 contracting clones showed balanced CD4/CD8; day 15 to 37 expanders favored CD4+. Second-wave clones peaking on day 37 lacked confirmed SARS-CoV-2 specificity.

V was trimmed by 6 bases and J by 0 bases, leaving 13 bases between them. Germline V gene data show CDR1 as SGHKS and CDR2 as YYEKEE (reference sequence). The CDR3 runs to 15 residues. Regarding this clonotype: Its specificity is unknown.

TCR alpha and TCR beta cDNA libraries with sample barcodes and UMIs came from 5'RACE using constant-segment primers. TCRdb independently ran MiXCR on the 5' RACE reads; one entry per CDR3 protein. The sample has some 330,000 distinct CDR3 sequences; roughly 20% are singletons. This TCR derives from an adult woman who had mild COVID-19 (a few samples of this study predate the infection). Cell type and time point are not known. The specimen sequenced was PBMCs or a T cell subset sorted from them (not recorded which). V usage is TRBV5-5 and J usage is TRBJ2-1, with D perhaps TRBD2 (6 bases). The CDR3 loop is CASTMGAGSYNEQFF. CDR3 DNA: TGTGCCAGCACCATGGGAGCGGGCTCCTACAATGAGCAGTTCTTC.